The rows below give T cell receptor beta chains drawn from one sample of a study of CD8+CD57+ T cells in acquired aplastic anemia. TCRdb fed the reads into MiXCR, producing one record per CDR3 protein. The table has 200,000 or so distinct CDR3 sequences, 50% to 70% seen once. Material: sorted CD4+, CD8+, or CD8+CD57+ T cells (not recorded which) from PBMCs. The receptors were gathered from a human donor with aplastic anemia. The CDR3 runs from the conserved cysteine through the conserved F or W. A D gene is named only where the DNA matches it firmly. Size values are once, few and many counts, or a class for expanded clones, and some rows have none.

D,length,size,J,V,CDR3,DNA
-,19,-,TRBJ2-2,TRBV7-2,CASSSSSVWAPLNTGELFF,TGTGCCAGCAGCTCCTCTAGCGTGTGGGCCCCGCTGAACACCGGGGAGCTGTTTTTT
TRBD1,14,few,TRBJ2-1,TRBV7-2,CASSPWTGYNEQFF,TGTGCCAGCAGCCCCTGGACAGGGTACAATGAGCAGTTCTTC
TRBD2,18,-,TRBJ2-5,TRBV7-3,CASSIGTSGGGGYETQYF,TGTGCCAGCAGCATAGGGACTAGCGGTGGGGGGGGATATGAGACCCAGTACTTC
TRBD2,18,-,TRBJ2-7,TRBV7-9,CASSAVWREARSHYEQYF,TGTGCCAGCAGCGCAGTGTGGCGGGAGGCGAGGTCGCACTACGAGCAGTACTTC
-,14,-,TRBJ1-6,TRBV20-1,CSASGRGFGSPLHF,TGCAGTGCTAGTGGTCGAGGGTTTGGTTCACCCCTCCACTTT
-,16,-,TRBJ1-6,TRBV10-3,CAISESQGTYNSPLHF,TGTGCCATCAGTGAGTCTCAGGGCACCTATAATTCACCCCTCCACTTT
-,16,-,TRBJ1-5,TRBV7-3,CASSLIGQPSNQPQHF,TGTGCCAGCAGCTTAATTGGACAGCCTAGCAATCAGCCCCAGCATTTT
TRBD1,13,-,TRBJ2-1,TRBV10-3,CAIKGQGSDEQLF,TGTGCCATCAAGGGACAGGGGAGCGATGAGCAGCTCTTC
-,15,-,TRBJ2-3,TRBV7-9,CASSLGGQGLNTQYF,TGTGCCAGCAGCCTCGGGGGCCAGGGGTTGAATACGCAGTATTTT
-,15,many,TRBJ2-2,TRBV7-6,CASSLAGANTGELFF,TGTGCCAGCAGCTTAGCGGGGGCCAACACCGGGGAGCTGTTTTTT
-,11,-,TRBJ2-7,TRBV7-9,CASSSEYEQYF,TGTGCCAGCAGCTCGGAATACGAGCAGTACTTC
-,15,few,TRBJ2-7,TRBV11-2,CASSPDSPSSYEQYF,TGTGCCAGCAGCCCCGACAGCCCCAGCTCCTACGAGCAGTACTTC
TRBD1,15,many,TRBJ2-7,TRBV20-1,CSARGPSQGAYEQYF,TGCAGTGCTAGAGGCCCTTCGCAGGGGGCCTACGAGCAGTACTTC
TRBD2,18,-,TRBJ2-1,TRBV7-2,CASSLVGGSGGAPGEQFF,TGTGCCAGCAGCTTAGTGGGGGGGAGCGGGGGGGCCCCAGGGGAGCAGTTCTTC
TRBD2,16,-,TRBJ2-1,TRBV7-8,CASTPRLAGESNEQFF,TGTGCCAGCACCCCCCGACTAGCGGGGGAATCTAATGAGCAGTTCTTC
TRBD1,18,once,TRBJ1-1,TRBV15,CATSRDLDRGGRDTEAFF,TGTGCCACCAGCAGAGATCTTGATAGAGGGGGCCGTGACACTGAAGCTTTCTTT
-,13,once,TRBJ2-7,TRBV7-9,CASSSRGGLEQYF,TGTGCCAGCAGCTCAAGGGGGGGGCTCGAGCAGTACTTC
-,13,-,TRBJ2-7,TRBV7-9,CASSLSVVSEQYF,TGTGCCAGCAGCTTAAGCGTGGTATCCGAGCAGTACTTC